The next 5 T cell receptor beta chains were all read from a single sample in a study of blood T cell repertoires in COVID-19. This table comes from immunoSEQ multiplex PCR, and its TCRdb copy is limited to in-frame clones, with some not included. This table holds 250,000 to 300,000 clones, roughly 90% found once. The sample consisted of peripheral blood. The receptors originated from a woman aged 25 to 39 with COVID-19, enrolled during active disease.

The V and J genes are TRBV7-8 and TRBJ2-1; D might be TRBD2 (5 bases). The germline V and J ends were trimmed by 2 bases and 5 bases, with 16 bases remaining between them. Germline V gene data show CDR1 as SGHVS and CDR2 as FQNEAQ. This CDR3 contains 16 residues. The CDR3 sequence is CASSLREETHNNEQFF. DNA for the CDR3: TGTGCCAGCAGCTTACGGGAAGAAACGCATAACAATGAGCAGTTCTTC.

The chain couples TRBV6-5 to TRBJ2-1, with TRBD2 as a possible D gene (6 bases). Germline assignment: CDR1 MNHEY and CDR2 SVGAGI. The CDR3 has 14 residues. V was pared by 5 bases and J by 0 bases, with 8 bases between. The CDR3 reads CASSRGSSYNEQFF. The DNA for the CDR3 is TGTGCCAGCAGTCGGGGGAGCTCCTACAATGAGCAGTTCTTC.

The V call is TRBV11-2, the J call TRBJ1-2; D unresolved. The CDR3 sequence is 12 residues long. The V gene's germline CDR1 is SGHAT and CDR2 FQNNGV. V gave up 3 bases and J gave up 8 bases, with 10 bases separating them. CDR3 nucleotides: TGTGCCAGCAGCTTGGAGACCCGGGGCTACACCTTC. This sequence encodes CASSLETRGYTF.

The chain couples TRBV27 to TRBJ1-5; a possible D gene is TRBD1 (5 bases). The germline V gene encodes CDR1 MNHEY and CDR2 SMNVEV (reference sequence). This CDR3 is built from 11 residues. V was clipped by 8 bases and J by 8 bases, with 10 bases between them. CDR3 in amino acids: CASGGYEPQHF. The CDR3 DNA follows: TGTGCCAGCGGGGGGTACGAGCCCCAGCATTTT.

In DNA, the CDR3 is TGTGCCAGCAGTGCAAGACTAGGAACCGGGGAGCTGTTTTTT. Residues: CASSARLGTGELFF. This chain uses TRBV2 with TRBJ2-2, with D maybe TRBD2 (6 bases). V lost 4 bases to trimming and J lost 5 bases, with 11 bases between them. Germline assignment: CDR1 SNHLY and CDR2 FYNNEI. This CDR3 has 14 residues.